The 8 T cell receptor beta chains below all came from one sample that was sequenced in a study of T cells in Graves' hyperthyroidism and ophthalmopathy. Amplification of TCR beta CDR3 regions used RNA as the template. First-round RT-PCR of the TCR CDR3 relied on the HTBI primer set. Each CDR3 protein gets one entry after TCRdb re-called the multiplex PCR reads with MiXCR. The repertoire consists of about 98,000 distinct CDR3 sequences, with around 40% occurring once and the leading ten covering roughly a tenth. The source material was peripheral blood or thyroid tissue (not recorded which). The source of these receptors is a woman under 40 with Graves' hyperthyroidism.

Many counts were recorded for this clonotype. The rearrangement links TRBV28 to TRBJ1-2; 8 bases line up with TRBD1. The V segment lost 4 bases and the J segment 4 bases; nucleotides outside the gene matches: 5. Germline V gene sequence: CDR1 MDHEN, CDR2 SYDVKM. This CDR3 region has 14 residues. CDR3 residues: CASSSEQGVYGYTF. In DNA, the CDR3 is TGTGCCAGCAGTTCGGAACAGGGGGTCTATGGCTACACCTTC.

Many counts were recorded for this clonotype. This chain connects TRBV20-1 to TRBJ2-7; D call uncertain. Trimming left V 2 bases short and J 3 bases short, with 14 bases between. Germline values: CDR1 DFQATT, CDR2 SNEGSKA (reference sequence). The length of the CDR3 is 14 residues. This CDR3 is CSARPTGLNYEQYF. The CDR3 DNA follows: TGCAGTGCTAGACCTACGGGCCTTAACTACGAGCAGTACTTC.

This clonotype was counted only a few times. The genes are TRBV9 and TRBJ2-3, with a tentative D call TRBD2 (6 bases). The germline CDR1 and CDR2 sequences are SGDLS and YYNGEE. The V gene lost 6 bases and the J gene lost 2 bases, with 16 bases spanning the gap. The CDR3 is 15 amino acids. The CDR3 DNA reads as TGTGCCAGCACCCCGGGACTTTCATACACAGATACGCAGTATTTT. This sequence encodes CASTPGLSYTDTQYF. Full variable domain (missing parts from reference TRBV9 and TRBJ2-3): DSGVTQTPKHLITATGQRVTLRCSPRSGDLSVYWYQQSLDQGLQFLIQYYNGEERAKGNILERFSAQQFPDLHSELNLSSLELGDSALYFCASTPGLSYTDTQYFGPGTRLTVL.

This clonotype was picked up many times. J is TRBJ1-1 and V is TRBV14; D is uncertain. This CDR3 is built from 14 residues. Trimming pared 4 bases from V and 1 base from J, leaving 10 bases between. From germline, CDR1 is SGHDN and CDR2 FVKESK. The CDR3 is CASSRLGRNTEAFF. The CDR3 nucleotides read TGTGCCAGCAGCCGACTGGGCAGGAACACTGAAGCTTTCTTT.

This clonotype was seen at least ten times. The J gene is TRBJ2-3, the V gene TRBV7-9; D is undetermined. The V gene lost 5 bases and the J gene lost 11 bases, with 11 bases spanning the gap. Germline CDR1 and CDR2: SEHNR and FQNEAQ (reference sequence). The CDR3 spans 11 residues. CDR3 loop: CASSPSGRQYF. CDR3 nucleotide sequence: TGTGCCAGCAGCCCTTCCGGCAGGCAGTATTTT.

CDR3 protein: CSATGPRVLYEQYF. Here the CDR3 DNA reads TGCAGTGCTACTGGGCCCCGGGTTCTCTACGAGCAGTACTTC. The chain has TRBV20-1 and TRBJ2-7; D gene unclear. Trimming left V 4 bases short and J 3 bases short, with 16 bases between. CDR1 is DFQATT and CDR2 is SNEGSKA in the germline V gene (reference sequence). This CDR3 spans 14 amino acids.

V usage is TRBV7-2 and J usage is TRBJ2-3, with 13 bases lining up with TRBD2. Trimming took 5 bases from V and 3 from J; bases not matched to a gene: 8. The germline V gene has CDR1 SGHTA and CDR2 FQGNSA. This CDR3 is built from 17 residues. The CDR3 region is CASSHPGLAGVTDTQYF. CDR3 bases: TGTGCCAGCAGCCACCCCGGACTAGCGGGAGTAACAGATACGCAGTATTTT.

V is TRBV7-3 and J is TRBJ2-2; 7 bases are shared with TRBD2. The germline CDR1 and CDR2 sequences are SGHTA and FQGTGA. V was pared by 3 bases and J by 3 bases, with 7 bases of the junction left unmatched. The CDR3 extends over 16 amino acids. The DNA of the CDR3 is TGTGCCAGCAGCTTGGCCGGCCGGGGGGACACCGGGGAGCTGTTTTTT. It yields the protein CASSLAGRGDTGELFF.